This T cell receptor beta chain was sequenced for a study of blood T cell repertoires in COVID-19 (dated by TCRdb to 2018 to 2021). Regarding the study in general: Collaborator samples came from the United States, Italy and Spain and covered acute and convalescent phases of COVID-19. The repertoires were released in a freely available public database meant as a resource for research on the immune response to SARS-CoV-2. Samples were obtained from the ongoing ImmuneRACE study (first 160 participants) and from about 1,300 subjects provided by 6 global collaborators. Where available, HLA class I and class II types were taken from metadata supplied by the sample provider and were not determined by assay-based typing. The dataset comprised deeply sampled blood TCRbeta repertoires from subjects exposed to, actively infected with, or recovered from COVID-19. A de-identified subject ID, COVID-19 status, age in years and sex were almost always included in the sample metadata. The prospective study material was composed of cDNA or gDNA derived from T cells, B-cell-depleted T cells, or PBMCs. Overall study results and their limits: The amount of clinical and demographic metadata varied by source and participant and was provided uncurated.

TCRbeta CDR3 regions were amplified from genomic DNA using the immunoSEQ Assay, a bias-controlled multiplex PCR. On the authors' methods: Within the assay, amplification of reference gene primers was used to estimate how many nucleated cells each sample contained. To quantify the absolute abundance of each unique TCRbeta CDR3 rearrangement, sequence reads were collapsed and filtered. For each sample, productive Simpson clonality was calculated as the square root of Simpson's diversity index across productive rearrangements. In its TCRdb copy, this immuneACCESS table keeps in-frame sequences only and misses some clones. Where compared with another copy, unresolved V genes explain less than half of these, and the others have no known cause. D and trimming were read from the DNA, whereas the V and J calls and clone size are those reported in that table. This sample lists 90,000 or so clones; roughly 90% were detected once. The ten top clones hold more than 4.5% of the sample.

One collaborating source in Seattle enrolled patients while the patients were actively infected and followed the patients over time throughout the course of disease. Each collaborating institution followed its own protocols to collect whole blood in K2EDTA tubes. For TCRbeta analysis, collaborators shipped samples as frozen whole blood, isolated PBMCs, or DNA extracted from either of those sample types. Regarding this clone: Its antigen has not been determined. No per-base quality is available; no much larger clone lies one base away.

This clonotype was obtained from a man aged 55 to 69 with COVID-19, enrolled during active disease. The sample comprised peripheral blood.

The nucleotide sequence reads as follows: TGTGCCAGCAGCCAAGGTCGGTTACAGGGGGCGCGGGGCTACACCTTC. This yields the protein CASSQGRLQGARGYTF. In this chain, TRBV14 is recombined with TRBJ1-2; a stretch of 9 junction bases matches TRBD1. CDR1 and CDR2 (SGHDN, FVKESK) derive from the germline V gene. V trim: 1 base; J trim: 8 bases; unmatched bases: 11. The CDR3, from cysteine to phenylalanine, totals 16 residues. Only the CDR3 DNA is retained, 48 bases long and in frame from the first base.